This T cell receptor (beta chain) appears in the sequencing data of a study of cytotoxic CD8 clonotypes in ibrutinib-treated CLL. V was trimmed by 0 bases and J by 0 bases, leaving 9 bases between them. Germline loops: CDR1 SGHNT, CDR2 YYREEE (reference sequence). This CDR3 spans 16 amino acids. General observations from the study: In comparison with age-matched healthy donors, baseline clonality was higher and tracked circulating CD8+ T-cell counts. Public clonotypes were seen rarely and were contracted or stable on treatment.

TCRdb's copy holds only in-frame clones and misses some; the assay was immunoSEQ multiplex PCR. Of 150,000 to 200,000 clones listed, around three quarters were seen once; the top ten hold around 15%. This clone was seen a few times. The antigen is not known. This chain uses TRBV5-4 with TRBJ1-4, with D unclear. Sequences were derived from PBMCs, sampled after 24 months of ibrutinib treatment. This TCR was recovered from a human donor with chronic lymphocytic leukemia. This CDR3 is CASSLAGPATNEKLFF. DNA for the CDR3: TGTGCCAGCAGCTTGGCGGGCCCTGCAACTAATGAAAAACTGTTTTTT. The full variable domain, rest sourced from reference TRBV5-4 and TRBJ1-4, is ETGVTQSPTHLIKTRGQQVTLRCSSQSGHNTVSWYQQALGQGPQFIFQYYREEENGRGNFPPRFSGLQFPNYSSELNVNALELDDSALYLCASSLAGPATNEKLFFGSGTQLSVL.